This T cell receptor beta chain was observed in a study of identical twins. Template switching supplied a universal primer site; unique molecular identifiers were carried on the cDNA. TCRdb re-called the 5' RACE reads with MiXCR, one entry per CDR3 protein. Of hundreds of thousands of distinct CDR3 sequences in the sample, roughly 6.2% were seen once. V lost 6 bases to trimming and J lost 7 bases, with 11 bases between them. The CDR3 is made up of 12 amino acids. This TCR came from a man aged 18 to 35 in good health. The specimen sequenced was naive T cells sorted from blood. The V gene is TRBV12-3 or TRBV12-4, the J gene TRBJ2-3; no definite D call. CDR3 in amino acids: CASSPAWYTQYF. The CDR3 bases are TGTGCCAGCAGCCCAGCGTGGTATACGCAGTATTTT.